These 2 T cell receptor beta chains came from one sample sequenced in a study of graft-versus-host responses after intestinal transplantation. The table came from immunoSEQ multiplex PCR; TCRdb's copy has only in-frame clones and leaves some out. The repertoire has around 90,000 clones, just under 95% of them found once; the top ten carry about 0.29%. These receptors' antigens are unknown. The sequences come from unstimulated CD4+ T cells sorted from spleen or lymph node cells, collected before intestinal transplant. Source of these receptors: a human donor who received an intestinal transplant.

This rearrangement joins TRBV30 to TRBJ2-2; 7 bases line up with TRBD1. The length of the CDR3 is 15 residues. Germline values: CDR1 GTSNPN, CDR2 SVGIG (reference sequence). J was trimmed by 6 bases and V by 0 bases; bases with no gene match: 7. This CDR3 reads CAWSVTGDIAGELFF. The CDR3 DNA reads TGTGCCTGGAGTGTAACAGGGGATATCGCCGGGGAGCTGTTTTTT.

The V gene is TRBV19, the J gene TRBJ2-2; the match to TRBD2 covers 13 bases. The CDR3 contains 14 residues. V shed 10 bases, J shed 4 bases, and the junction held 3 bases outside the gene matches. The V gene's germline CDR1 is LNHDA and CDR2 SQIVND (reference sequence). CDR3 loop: CATRLAGGTGELFF. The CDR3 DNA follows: TGTGCCACCCGACTAGCGGGAGGCACCGGGGAGCTGTTTTTT.